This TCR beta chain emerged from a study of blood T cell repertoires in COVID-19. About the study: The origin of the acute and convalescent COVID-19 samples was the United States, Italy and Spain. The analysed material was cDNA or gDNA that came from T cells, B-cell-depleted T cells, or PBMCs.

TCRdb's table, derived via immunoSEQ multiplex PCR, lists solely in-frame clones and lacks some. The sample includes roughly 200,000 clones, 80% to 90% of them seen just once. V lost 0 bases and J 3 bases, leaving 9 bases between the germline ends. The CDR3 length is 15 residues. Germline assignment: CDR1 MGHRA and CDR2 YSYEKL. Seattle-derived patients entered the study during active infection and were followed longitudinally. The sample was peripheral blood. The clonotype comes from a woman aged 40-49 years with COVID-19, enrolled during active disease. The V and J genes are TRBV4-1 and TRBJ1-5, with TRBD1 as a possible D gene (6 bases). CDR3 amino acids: CASSQEWTVNQPQHF. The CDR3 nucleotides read TGCGCCAGCAGCCAAGAATGGACAGTCAATCAGCCCCAGCATTTT.